This TCR beta chain comes out of a study of shared clonotypes between healthy human individuals. Study information: Per donor, CD8 memory used one plate, CD8 naive used two, CD4 memory used three and CD4 naive used three. Broader study findings: Investigators expected sequencing depth to affect clonotype sharing among donors.

Healthy HIV-negative adults with no recent acute infections or vaccinations were recruited as donors. Trimming took off 5 bases at V and 2 bases at J, with 7 bases between the two ends. Germline V gives CDR1 SGHVS, CDR2 FNYEAQ. The CDR3 length is 12 residues. A deep-level run was used for the assay. Produced via immunoSEQ multiplex PCR; TCRdb's table is partial and in-frame only. This repertoire shows a few million clones, approximately 95% found once; its top ten account for approximately 0.13%. Regarding this clone: Antigen specificity is unknown.

The chain combines TRBV7-6 with TRBJ2-7; D is unresolved. Sequenced material: naive CD4+ T cells sorted from blood. The subset here: CD45RA+ positively selected. This clonotype was sampled from a man younger than 35 in good health. CDR3 residues: CASSPAPYEQYF. The CDR3 DNA sequence: TGTGCCAGCAGCCCCGCACCCTACGAGCAGTACTTC. Looking up the rest from reference TRBV7-6 and TRBJ2-7 gives the full variable domain: GAGVSQSPRYKVTKRGQDVALRCDPISGHVSLYWYRQALGQGPEFLTYFNYEAQQDKSGLPNDRFSAERPEGSISTLTIQRTEQRDSAMYRCASSPAPYEQYFGPGTRLTVT.